The present T cell receptor beta chain was sequenced within a study of OX40 agonist ivuxolimab in advanced cancers. Study-wide background: People in dose escalation had one of these cancers: hepatocellular carcinoma, melanoma, renal cell or head and neck cancer. Two patients with cutaneous melanoma and one with hepatocellular carcinoma, three in total, showed partial responses.

The V gene lost 4 bases and the J gene lost 2 bases, with 14 bases spanning the gap. The CDR3 is 15 amino acids. Germline V gene sequence: CDR1 MGHDK, CDR2 SYGVNS. This clone appeared once. Its specificity is unknown. Study results and limitations: By week 6 at 0.1 to 3.0 mg/kg, blood CD4+ and CD8+ T cells had expanded clonally.

Sequencing was performed with immunoSEQ multiplex PCR; in TCRdb, only in-frame clones are kept and a portion is missing. The sample yields about 35,000 clones, under 85% seen once. Peripheral blood came from all dose cohorts at three timepoints. The chain links TRBV25-1 to TRBJ2-5; a weak D match, TRBD2 (5 bases). The source of this sequence is an adult with an advanced solid tumor such as melanoma, head and neck, liver or kidney cancer. Source: CD4+ or CD8+ T cells sorted from blood, taken in a trial of the OX40 agonist ivuxolimab. CDR3 DNA: TGTGCCAGCAGTGCCCTCTCCAGCGGACAAGAGACCCAGTACTTC. It encodes CASSALSSGQETQYF.